Below, one T cell receptor (beta chain) is given with its context. The antigen remains unidentified. Regions amplified from RNA transcripts were the TCR beta CDR3 regions. First-round RT-PCR with HTBI primers amplified the TCR CDR3 region. TCRdb reprocessed the multiplex PCR reads via MiXCR and lists one record per CDR3 protein. The sample yields around 500,000 distinct CDR3 sequences, about 20% seen once. The data were taken from a study of T cells in Graves' hyperthyroidism and ophthalmopathy. Study-level points and caveats: In simple terms, a model built on 13 V-J features told ophthalmopathy apart from stable hyperthyroidism. Among thyroid clonotypes expanded above 0.001, most also appeared in blood.

Every diagnosis used clinical symptoms, serum thyroxine and TRAb, thyroid ultrasound and orbital computed tomography. In germline, CDR1 is DFQATT, CDR2 SNEGSKA (reference sequence). The CDR3 loop spans 15 amino acids. J lost 10 bases, V lost 5 bases, and 15 bases had no gene match. The sequenced material came from blood. The clonotype comes from a woman in her seventies with Graves' ophthalmopathy. V and J are TRBV20-1 and TRBJ2-3; 10 bases are shared with TRBD2. CDR3: CSAPAVSSGSGSQYF. Written as DNA, the CDR3 is TGCAGTGCTCCCGCAGTATCTAGCGGGAGTGGTTCGCAGTATTTT.